The following is a T cell receptor beta chain sequence with its context. The clone's antigen remains unknown. Base qualities are missing; no much larger clone stands one base away. The CDR3 regions of human TCRbeta chains were analyzed by immunosequencing. The authors' pipeline ran thus. TCRs in the repertoires were matched against a reference library of SARS-CoV-2-specific TCRs that had been generated with the MIRA antigen-specificity platform. Breadth was defined as the fraction of unique TCRs that were SARS-CoV-2-associated, and depth was defined as the fraction of total T cells that were SARS-CoV-2-associated. Each spike-specific TCR was assigned to its reactive spike region and to a CD4 or CD8 class using the MIRA data. Log10-transformed breadth and depth values were compared by one-way ANOVA with Sidak's multiple comparisons tests. Sourced from immuneACCESS, this table was stored by TCRdb with only in-frame sequences that have V and J called. A share of the clones is absent; for the studies checked, an unresolved V gene accounts for under half, and the remainder has no known explanation. The V and J calls and clone size are taken from that table; D and trimming were inferred from the DNA. In all, the sample holds 210,000 or so clones, and about 94% of those were seen once. Of the sample, approximately 1.5% falls within the top ten clones.

The time point label here, explained by the study, means: about 28 days (+/-7) after the second vaccine dose. The treatment or condition label here, explained by the study, means: meningococcal conjugate vaccine given as trial control. Samples from vaccinated people were obtained from the UK trials COV001 and COV002, which included a single-blind randomized controlled phase 2/3 trial of AZD1222 (ChAdOx1 nCoV-19) in healthy adults. Trial participant PBMC samples were collected at day 0 and day 28 after the second dose for TCRbeta chain sequencing. This entry comes from a study of T cell responses to AZD1222 COVID-19 vaccine (dated by TCRdb to the early 2020s). General notes on the study: A total of 230 to 250 trial participants underwent TCR sequencing, of whom 200 to 220 received two doses of AZD1222 and about 26 received two doses of the MenACWY control vaccine. Enrollment into the trials was organized by age into subgroups of 18-55, 56-69 and 70-plus years, and those subgroups contained 148, 28 and 57 TCR-sequenced participants, respectively. What the study reported, not specific to this receptor: After two AZD1222 doses, both the breadth and the depth of spike-specific TCRs were significantly higher than at day 0 and than in MenACWY recipients. In the small 56-69-year group, the increase in depth fell short of significance, most likely because of low power. Conclusions about previously exposed vaccinees are limited, since just a handful of AZD1222 recipients were seropositive for SARS-CoV-2 at baseline. Vaccine-associated CD4 TCRs spanned the whole spike protein, with dominant responses in regions 160-218 and 743-854. Reportedly, close to half of the unique spike-specific TCRs recognized epitopes lying outside the regions that are mutated in the B.1.351 and B.1.1.7 variants. Participants were mostly white British, with more females than males. The authors suggested clonal diversity may have been underestimated. Because no samples from the day 14 peak response were available, repertoires could be characterized only after the peak T cell response.

CDR3 length: 15 amino acids, cysteine to phenylalanine. CDR3 DNA only is kept here, 45 bases in frame from base 1. V sheds 4 bases and J sheds 1 base, leaving 11 bases between their ends. The CDR1 and CDR2 encoded by the germline V gene are MDHEN and SYDVKM. The origin of this receptor is an adult who received the MenACWY meningococcal vaccine as a control. Rearrangement joined TRBV28 to TRBJ2-1, with a tentative D gene TRBD2 over 5 matching bases. Source: peripheral blood, taken 28 days after the second dose of the MenACWY control vaccine. Here the CDR3 is given as CASSSSGLSYNEQFF. At the DNA level, the sequence is TGTGCCAGCAGTTCCTCGGGGTTATCCTACAATGAGCAGTTCTTC.